This T cell receptor beta chain came from a study of OX40 agonist ivuxolimab in advanced cancers. Study outcomes and limitations: By week 6 at 0.1 to 3.0 mg/kg, blood CD4+ and CD8+ T cells had expanded clonally.

With respect to this clone: What it recognizes is unknown.

Generated by immunoSEQ multiplex PCR, the TCRdb table keeps only in-frame clones and is missing some. The sample lists some 17,000 clones, over 75% occurring once. Sampling times: baseline, cycle 4 day 1, cycle 7 day 1. The CDR3 consists of 16 residues. V was pared by 5 bases and J by 7 bases, with 20 bases between. Germline lookup yields CDR1 SEHNR and CDR2 FQNEAQ (reference sequence). J is TRBJ2-2 and V is TRBV7-9, with D perhaps matching TRBD2 (6 bases). The TCR originated in an adult with an advanced solid tumor such as melanoma, head and neck, liver or kidney cancer. The sample consisted of CD4+ or CD8+ T cells sorted from blood, taken in a trial of the OX40 agonist ivuxolimab. CDR3 bases: TGTGCCAGCAGCCTCATAGAACGGCGGGGCATCGGGGAGCTGTTTTTT. This gives the protein CASSLIERRGIGELFF. The full variable domain, completed using reference TRBV7-9 and TRBJ2-2, is DTGVSQNPRHKITKRGQNVTFRCDPISEHNRLYWYRQTLGQGPEFLTYFQNEAQLEKSRLLSDRFSAERPKGSFSTLEIQRTEQGDSAMYLCASSLIERRGIGELFFGEGSRLTVL.